One and the same sample provided the 5 T cell receptor beta chains below, sequenced in a study of T cells in Graves' hyperthyroidism and ophthalmopathy. From RNA transcripts, TCR beta CDR3 regions were amplified. First-round RT-PCR of the TCR CDR3 relied on the HTBI primer set. TCRdb re-derived calls from the multiplex PCR reads in MiXCR, one entry per CDR3 protein. The data hold 380,000 or so distinct CDR3 sequences, with over 15% observed a single time. The sample taken for sequencing was blood. These receptors were taken from a woman aged 18-29 years with Graves' hyperthyroidism.

This clonotype was detected ten times or more. The rearrangement joins TRBV6-1 to TRBJ1-2; 8 nucleotides agree with TRBD1. V dropped 6 bases and J dropped 3; count of bases not matched to a gene: 3. This CDR3 has 13 residues. Germline loops: CDR1 MNHNS, CDR2 SASEGT. CDR3 coding DNA: TGTGCCAGCAGCAAGGACAGGGACTATGGCTACACCTTC. Translated, it gives CASSKDRDYGYTF.

The chain uses TRBV6-1 and TRBJ1-5; D might be TRBD1 (5 bases). With 6 bases removed from V and 3 bases from J, the gap between germline ends came to 15 bases. The germline V gene has CDR1 MNHNS and CDR2 SASEGT. The CDR3 is made up of 15 amino acids. CDR3 region: CASSLGPLDNQPQHF. The CDR3 DNA sequence: TGTGCCAGCAGCCTGGGACCCCTGGACAATCAGCCCCAGCATTTT.

This clonotype came up many times. The chain is built from TRBV5-4 and TRBJ2-5; D gene ambiguous. Per the germline V gene, CDR1 is SGHNT and CDR2 is YYREEE (reference sequence). The CDR3 has 15 amino acids. Trimming pared 1 base from V and 2 bases from J, leaving 12 bases between. The CDR3 reads CASSLYGVGQETQYF. In DNA, the CDR3 is TGTGCCAGCAGCTTGTATGGGGTGGGACAAGAGACCCAGTACTTC. The variable domain in full, completed from reference TRBV5-4 and TRBJ2-5, reads ETGVTQSPTHLIKTRGQQVTLRCSSQSGHNTVSWYQQALGQGPQFIFQYYREEENGRGNFPPRFSGLQFPNYSSELNVNALELDDSALYLCASSLYGVGQETQYFGPGTRLLVL.

The chain couples TRBV2 to TRBJ2-2; D is undetermined. Looked up from germline, CDR1 is SNHLY and CDR2 is FYNNEI. CDR3 length: 14 amino acids. V gave up 10 bases and J gave up 7 bases, with 19 bases separating them. The CDR3 reads CATAPGPISGELFF. The DNA of the CDR3 is TGTGCCACCGCCCCGGGCCCCATAAGCGGGGAGCTGTTTTTT.

About this clonotype itself: A much larger clone differs from this one at a single base, so this may be a read error. V is TRBV7-2 and J is TRBJ2-4; TRBD2 aligns across 9 bases. Germline assignment: CDR1 SGHTA and CDR2 FQGNSA. The CDR3 length is 14 residues. The CDR3 region is CASSSRRGGDIKYF. For the CDR3, the DNA is TGTGCCAGCAGCTCGCGGCGGGGGGGAGACATTAAGTACTTC. The entire variable domain, with the rest obtained from reference TRBV7-2 and TRBJ2-4, is as follows: GAGVSQSPSNKVTEKGKDVELRCDPISGHTALYWYRQSLGQGLEFLIYFQGNSAPDKSGLPSDRFSAERTGGSVSTLTIQRTQQEDSAVYLCASSSRRGGDIKYFGAGTRLSVL.